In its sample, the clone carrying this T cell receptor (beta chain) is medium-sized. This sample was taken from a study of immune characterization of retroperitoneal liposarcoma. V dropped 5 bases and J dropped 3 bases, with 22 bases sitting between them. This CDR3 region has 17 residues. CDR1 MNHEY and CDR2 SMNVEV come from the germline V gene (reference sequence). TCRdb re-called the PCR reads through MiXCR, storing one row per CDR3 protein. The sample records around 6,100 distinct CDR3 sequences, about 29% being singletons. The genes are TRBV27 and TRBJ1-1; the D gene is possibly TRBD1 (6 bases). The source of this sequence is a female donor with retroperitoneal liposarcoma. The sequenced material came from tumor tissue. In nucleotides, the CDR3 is TGTGCCAGCAGTCCAAACTCCCCGACAGGCGGTGACACTGAAGCTTTCTTT. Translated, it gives CASSPNSPTGGDTEAFF.